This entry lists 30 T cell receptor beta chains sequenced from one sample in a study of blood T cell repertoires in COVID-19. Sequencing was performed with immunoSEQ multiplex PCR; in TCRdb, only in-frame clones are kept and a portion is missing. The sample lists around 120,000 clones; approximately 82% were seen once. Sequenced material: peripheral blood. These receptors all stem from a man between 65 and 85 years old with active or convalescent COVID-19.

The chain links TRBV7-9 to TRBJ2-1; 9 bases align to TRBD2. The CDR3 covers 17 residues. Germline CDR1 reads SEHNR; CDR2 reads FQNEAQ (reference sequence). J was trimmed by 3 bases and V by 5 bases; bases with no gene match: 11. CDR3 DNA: TGTGCCAGCAGCAATTCAGCGGGGGGCCATAGCTACAATGAGCAGTTCTTC. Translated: CASSNSAGGHSYNEQFF.

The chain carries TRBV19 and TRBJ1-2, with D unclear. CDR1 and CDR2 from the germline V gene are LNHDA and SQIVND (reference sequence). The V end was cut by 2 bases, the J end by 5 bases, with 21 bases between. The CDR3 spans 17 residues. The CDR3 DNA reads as TGTGCCAGTAGTATACAACGGGATTGGACCTCAACTTATGGCTACACCTTC. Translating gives CASSIQRDWTSTYGYTF.

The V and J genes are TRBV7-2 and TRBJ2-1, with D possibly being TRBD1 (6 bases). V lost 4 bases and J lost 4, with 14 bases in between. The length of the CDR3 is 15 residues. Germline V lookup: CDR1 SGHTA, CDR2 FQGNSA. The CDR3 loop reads CASSSGQPKYNEQFF. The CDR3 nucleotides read TGTGCCAGCAGCTCGGGACAACCCAAGTACAATGAGCAGTTCTTC.

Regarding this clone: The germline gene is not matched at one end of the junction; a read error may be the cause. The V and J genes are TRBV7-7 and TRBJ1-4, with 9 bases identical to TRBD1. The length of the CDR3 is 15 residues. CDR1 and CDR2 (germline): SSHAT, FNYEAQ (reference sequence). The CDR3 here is CASSLGTGRGEKLFF. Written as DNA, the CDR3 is TGTGCTAGCAGCTTAGGGACAGGGAGGGGAGAAAAACTGTTTTTT.

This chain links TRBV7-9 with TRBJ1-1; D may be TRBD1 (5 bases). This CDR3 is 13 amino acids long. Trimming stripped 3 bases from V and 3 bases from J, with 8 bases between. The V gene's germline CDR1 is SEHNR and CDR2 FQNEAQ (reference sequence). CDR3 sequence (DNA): TGTGCCAGCAGCTTGGGGGGTCACACTGAAGCTTTCTTT. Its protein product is CASSLGGHTEAFF.

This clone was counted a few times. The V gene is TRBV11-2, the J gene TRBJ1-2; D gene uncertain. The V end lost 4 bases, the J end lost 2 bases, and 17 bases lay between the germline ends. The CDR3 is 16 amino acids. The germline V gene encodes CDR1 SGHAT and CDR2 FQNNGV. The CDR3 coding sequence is TGTGCCAGCAGCTCCCTTTTGAGGAGCCCGAACTATGGCTACACCTTC. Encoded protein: CASSSLLRSPNYGYTF.

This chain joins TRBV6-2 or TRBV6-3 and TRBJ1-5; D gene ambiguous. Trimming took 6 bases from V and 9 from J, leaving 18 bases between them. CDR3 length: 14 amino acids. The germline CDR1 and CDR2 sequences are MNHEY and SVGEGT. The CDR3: CASSDHNKRGPQHF. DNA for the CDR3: TGTGCCAGCAGCGATCATAACAAACGAGGGCCCCAGCATTTT.

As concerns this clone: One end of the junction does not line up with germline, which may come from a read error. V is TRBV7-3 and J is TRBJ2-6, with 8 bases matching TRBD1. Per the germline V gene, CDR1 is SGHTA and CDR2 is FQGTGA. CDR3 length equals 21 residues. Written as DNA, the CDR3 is TGTGCCAGCAGCATAACCCGGGACAGGCATACTCGCAACTCTGGGGCCAACGTCCTGACTTTC. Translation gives CASSITRDRHTRNSGANVLTF.

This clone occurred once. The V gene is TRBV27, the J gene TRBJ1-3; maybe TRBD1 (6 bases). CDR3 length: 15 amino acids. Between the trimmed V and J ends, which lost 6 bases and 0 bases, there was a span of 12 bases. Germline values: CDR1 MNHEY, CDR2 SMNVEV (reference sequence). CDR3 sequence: CASSRDRSSGNTIYF. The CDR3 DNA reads TGTGCCAGCAGCCGCGACAGGAGCTCTGGAAACACCATATATTTT.

The CDR3 sequence is CASKKPGTGGGYTF. The CDR3 nucleotides read TGTGCCAGCAAAAAACCCGGGACAGGGGGAGGCTACACCTTC. V is TRBV6-5 and J is TRBJ1-2, with TRBD1 matching 11 bases. V lost 7 bases and J lost 8; bases outside the gene matches: 9. The germline gives CDR1 MNHEY, CDR2 SVGAGI. This CDR3 has 14 amino acids.

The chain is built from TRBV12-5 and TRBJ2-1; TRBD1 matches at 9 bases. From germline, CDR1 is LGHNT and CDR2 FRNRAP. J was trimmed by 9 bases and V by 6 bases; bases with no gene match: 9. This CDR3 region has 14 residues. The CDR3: CASGRGTGNAEQFF. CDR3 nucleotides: TGTGCTAGTGGCCGGGGGACAGGGAATGCTGAGCAGTTCTTC.

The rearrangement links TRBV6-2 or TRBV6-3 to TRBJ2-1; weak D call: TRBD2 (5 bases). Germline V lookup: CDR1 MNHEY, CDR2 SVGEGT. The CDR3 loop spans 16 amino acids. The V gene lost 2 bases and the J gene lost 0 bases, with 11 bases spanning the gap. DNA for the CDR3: TGTGCCAGCAGTTACCTAGGGAGCAGCTCCTACAATGAGCAGTTCTTC. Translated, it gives CASSYLGSSSYNEQFF.

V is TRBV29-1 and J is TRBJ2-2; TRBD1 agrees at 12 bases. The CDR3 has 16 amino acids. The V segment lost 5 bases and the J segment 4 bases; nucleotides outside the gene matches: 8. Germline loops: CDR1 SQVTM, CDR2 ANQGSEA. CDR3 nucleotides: TGCAGCGTTTTAGCCGGGACAGGGGGCGCCACCGGGGAGCTGTTTTTT. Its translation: CSVLAGTGGATGELFF.

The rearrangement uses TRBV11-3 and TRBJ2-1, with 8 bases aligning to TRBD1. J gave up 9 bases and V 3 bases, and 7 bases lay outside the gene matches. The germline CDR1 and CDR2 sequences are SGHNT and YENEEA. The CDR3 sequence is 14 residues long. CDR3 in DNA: TGTGCCAGCAGCTTTCGGCAGGGGGCAGGTGAGCAGTTCTTC. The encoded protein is CASSFRQGAGEQFF. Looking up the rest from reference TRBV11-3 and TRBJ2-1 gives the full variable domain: EAGVVQSPRYKIIEKKQPVAFWCNPISGHNTLYWYLQNLGQGPELLIRYENEEAVDDSQLPKDRFSAERLKGVDSTLKIQPAELGDSAVYLCASSFRQGAGEQFFGPGTRLTVL.

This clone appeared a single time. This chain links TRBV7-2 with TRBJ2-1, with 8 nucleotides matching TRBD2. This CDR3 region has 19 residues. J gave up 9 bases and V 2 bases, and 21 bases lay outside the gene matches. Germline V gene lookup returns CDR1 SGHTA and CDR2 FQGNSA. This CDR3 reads CASSLSGAPTGLGPIEQFF. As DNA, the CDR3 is TGTGCCAGCAGCTTATCTGGCGCCCCCACGGGACTAGGGCCCATTGAGCAGTTCTTC.

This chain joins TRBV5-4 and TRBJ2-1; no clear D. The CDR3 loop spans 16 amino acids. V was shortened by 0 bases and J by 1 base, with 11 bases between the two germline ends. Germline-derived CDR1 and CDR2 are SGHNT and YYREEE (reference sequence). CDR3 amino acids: CASSLASLYSYNEQFF. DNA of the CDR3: TGTGCCAGCAGCTTGGCTTCTCTTTATTCCTACAATGAGCAGTTCTTC.

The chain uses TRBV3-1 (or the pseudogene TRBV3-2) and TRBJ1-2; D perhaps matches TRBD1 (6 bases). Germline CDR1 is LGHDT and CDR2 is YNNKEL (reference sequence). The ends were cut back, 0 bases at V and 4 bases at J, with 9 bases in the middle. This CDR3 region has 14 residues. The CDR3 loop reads CASSQENRVYGYTF. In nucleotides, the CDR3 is TGTGCCAGCAGCCAAGAAAACAGGGTCTATGGCTACACCTTC.

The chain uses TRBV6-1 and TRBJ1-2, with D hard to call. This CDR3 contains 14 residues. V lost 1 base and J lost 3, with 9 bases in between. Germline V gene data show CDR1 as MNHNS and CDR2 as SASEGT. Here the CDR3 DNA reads TGTGCCAGCAGTGAAGGTCTCGGGTACTATGGCTACACCTTC. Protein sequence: CASSEGLGYYGYTF.

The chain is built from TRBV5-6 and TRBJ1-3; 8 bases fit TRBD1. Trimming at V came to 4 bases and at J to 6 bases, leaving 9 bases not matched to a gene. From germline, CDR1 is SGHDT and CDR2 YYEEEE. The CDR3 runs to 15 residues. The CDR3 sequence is CASSRLRGLENTIYF. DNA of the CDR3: TGTGCCAGCAGCCGCCTCAGGGGGCTAGAAAACACCATATATTTT.

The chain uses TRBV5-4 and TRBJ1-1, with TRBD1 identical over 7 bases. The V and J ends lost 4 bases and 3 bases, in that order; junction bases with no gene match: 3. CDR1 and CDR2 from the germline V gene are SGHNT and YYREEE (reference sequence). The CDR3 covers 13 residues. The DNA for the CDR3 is TGTGCCAGCAGCCTCGACAGGGACACTGAAGCTTTCTTT. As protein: CASSLDRDTEAFF. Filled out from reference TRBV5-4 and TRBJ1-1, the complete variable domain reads ETGVTQSPTHLIKTRGQQVTLRCSSQSGHNTVSWYQQALGQGPQFIFQYYREEENGRGNFPPRFSGLQFPNYSSELNVNALELDDSALYLCASSLDRDTEAFFGQGTRLTVV.

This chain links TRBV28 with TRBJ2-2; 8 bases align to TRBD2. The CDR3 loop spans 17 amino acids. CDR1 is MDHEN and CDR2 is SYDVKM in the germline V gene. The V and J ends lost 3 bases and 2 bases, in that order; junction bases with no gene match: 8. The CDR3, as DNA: TGTGCCAGCAGTTTCCATCTAGCGGGCCAAAACACCGGGGAGCTGTTTTTT. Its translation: CASSFHLAGQNTGELFF.

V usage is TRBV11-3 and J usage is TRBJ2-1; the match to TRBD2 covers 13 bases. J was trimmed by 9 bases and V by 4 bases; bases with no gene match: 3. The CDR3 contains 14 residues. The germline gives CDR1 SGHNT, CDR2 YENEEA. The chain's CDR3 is CASSSGLAGSEQFF. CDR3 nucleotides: TGTGCCAGCAGCTCGGGACTAGCGGGAAGTGAGCAGTTCTTC.

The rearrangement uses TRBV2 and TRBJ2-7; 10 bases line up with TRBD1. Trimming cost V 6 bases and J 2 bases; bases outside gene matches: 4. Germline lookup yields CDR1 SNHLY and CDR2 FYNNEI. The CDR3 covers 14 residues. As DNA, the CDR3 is TGTGCCAGCAGCTCCGGGACAGGGGCCTACGAGCAGTACTTC. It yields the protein CASSSGTGAYEQYF.

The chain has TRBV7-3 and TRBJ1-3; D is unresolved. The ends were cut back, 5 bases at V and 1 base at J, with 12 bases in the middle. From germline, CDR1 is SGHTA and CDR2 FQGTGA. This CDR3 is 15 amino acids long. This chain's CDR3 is CASSHDGGSGNTIYF. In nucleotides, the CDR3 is TGTGCCAGCAGCCACGACGGAGGATCTGGAAACACCATATATTTT.

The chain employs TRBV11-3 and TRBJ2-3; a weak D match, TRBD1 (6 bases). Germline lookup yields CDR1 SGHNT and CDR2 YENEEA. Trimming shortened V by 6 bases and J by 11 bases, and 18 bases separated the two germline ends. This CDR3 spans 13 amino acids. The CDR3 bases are TGTGCCAGCAGGGTAACAGGGTCACTGCGGCAGTATTTT. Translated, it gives CASRVTGSLRQYF.

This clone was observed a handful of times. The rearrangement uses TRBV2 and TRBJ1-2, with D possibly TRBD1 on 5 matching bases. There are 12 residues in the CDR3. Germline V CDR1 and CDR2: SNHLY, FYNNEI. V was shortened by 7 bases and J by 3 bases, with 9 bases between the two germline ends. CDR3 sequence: CASMGTDYGYTF. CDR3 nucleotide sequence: TGTGCCAGCATGGGGACTGACTATGGCTACACCTTC. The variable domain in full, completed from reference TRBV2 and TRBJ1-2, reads EPEVTQTPSHQVTQMGQEVILRCVPISNHLYFYWYRQILGQKVEFLVSFYNNEISEKSEIFDDQFSVERPDGSNFTLKIRSTKLEDSAMYFCASMGTDYGYTFGSGTRLTVV.

The CDR3: CSVGGQGENTEAFF. CDR3 DNA: TGCAGCGTTGGTGGACAGGGGGAGAACACTGAAGCTTTCTTT. The J gene is TRBJ1-1, the V gene TRBV29-1, with 10 bases lining up with TRBD1. CDR3 length equals 14 residues. The germline V gene has CDR1 SQVTM and CDR2 ANQGSEA. V trimming: 4 bases; J trimming: 1 base; junction bases outside the gene matches: 3. The full variable domain, its missing parts supplied by reference TRBV29-1 and TRBJ1-1, is SAVISQKPSRDICQRGTSLTIQCQVDSQVTMMFWYRQQPGQSLTLIATANQGSEATYESGFVIDKFPISRPNLTFSTLTVSNMSPEDSSIYLCSVGGQGENTEAFFGQGTRLTVV.

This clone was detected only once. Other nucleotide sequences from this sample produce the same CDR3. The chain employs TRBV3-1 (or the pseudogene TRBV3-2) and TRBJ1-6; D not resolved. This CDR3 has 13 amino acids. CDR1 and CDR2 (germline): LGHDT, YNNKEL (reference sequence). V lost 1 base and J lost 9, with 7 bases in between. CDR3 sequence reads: CASSQGRGSPLHF. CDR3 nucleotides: TGTGCCAGCAGCCAAGGGCGGGGTTCACCCCTCCACTTT.

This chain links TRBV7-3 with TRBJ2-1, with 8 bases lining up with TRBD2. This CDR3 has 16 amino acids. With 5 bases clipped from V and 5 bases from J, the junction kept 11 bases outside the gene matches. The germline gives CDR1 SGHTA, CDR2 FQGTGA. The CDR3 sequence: CASSPGGGIGHNEQFF. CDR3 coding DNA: TGTGCCAGCAGCCCCGGGGGGGGAATTGGCCACAATGAGCAGTTCTTC.

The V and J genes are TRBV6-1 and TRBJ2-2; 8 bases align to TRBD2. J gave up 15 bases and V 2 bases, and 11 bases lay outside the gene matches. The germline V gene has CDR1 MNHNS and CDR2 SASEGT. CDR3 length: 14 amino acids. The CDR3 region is CASSEISAGAIVFF. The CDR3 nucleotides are TGTGCCAGCAGTGAAATTTCAGCGGGGGCTATCGTGTTTTTT.